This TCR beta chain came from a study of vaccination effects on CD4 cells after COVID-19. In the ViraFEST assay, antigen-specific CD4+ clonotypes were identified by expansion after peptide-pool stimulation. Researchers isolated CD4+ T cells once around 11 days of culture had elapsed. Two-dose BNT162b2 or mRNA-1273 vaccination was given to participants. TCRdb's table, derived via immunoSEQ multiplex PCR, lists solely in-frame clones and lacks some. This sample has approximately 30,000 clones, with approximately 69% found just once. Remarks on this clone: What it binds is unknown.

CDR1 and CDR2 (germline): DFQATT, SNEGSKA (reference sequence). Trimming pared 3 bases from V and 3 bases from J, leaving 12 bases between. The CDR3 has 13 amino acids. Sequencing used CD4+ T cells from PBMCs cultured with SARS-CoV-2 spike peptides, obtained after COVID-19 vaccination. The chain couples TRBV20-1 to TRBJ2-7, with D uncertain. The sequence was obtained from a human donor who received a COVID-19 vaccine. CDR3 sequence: CSASWPNDYEQYF. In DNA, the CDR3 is TGCAGTGCTAGTTGGCCTAATGACTACGAGCAGTACTTC.